Listed below are T cell receptor beta chains from one sample, sequenced in a study of control samples from healthy donors and cancer patients. Sequenced by immunoSEQ multiplex PCR; TCRdb stores in-frame clones only, minus some. The sample holds around 150,000 clones; approximately 94% are singletons and the top ten take 14%. Sequencing was carried out using PBMCs. These receptors originate from a man aged 60-69 years with colorectal cancer. CDR3s include the opening cysteine and the closing phenylalanine or tryptophan.

TRBV5-1,TRBJ2-2,CASSSGGGSTGELFF
TRBV6-5,TRBJ2-7,CASTLQGVGNYEQYF
TRBV9,TRBJ1-2,CASSVGPLITNYGYTF
TRBV5-4,TRBJ1-2,CASSPDSYGYTF
TRBV7-2,TRBJ2-3,CATNVGAATKTDTQYF
TRBV2,TRBJ1-1,CASSGAGTEAFF
TRBV10-3,TRBJ2-7,CAISGHGNEQYF
TRBV18,TRBJ1-6,CASSPRGGGGNSPLHF
TRBV5-6,TRBJ2-3,CASSSGLAGVQGTDTQYF
TRBV5-6,TRBJ1-6,CASSLETGWDAPLHF
TRBV10-3,TRBJ2-3,CAISADVSDTQYF
TRBV30,TRBJ1-1,CAWSAGGRTEAFF
TRBV28,TRBJ1-6,CASSLGQGTYNSPLHF
TRBV18,TRBJ2-3,CASSQTASTDTQYF
TRBV27,TRBJ1-1,CASSPPGAVNTEAFF
TRBV10-2,TRBJ2-4,CASTAQTGVAKNIQYF
TRBV4-1,TRBJ2-7,CASSLTEFGVYEQYF
TRBV6-5,TRBJ2-7,CASSPRTTYEQYF
TRBV5-1,TRBJ2-3,CASSSQGEAVDTQYF
TRBV27,TRBJ1-3,CASSAGISGNTIYF
TRBV9,TRBJ2-7,CASSPELGGVHEQYF
TRBV7-9,TRBJ1-1,CASSLAGGINTEAFF
TRBV9,TRBJ1-3,CASSVGIIGGVGDSGSGNTIYF
TRBV28,TRBJ2-5,CASSIGTGKETQYF
TRBV21-1,TRBJ1-1,CASRGLDTEAFF
TRBV5-1,TRBJ2-3,CASSLAMIAGGPRADTQYF
TRBV4-1,TRBJ1-2,CASSRQTGVLPYGYTF
TRBV11-3,TRBJ2-7,CASSLGGSYEQYF
TRBV15,TRBJ2-5,CATSRDGGLETQYF
TRBV6-2/TRBV6-3,TRBJ1-1,CASSYSGPRDTEAFF